The 9 T cell receptor beta chains in this list originate from one sample, sequenced in a study of T cell repertoires in cytomegalovirus infection (dated by TCRdb to about 2019). For these TCRs, the target antigens are not known. The treatment or condition tag for this specimen amounts to: in vitro stimulation with specific CMV peptide epitopes to enrich CMV-specific T cells. Sequencing instrument: Illumina HiSeq 1500. In TCRdb, the public reads were trimmed at Q25 with fastp and aligned with MiXCR, with productive beta chains retained. Under each unique CDR3 protein, matching rows form one entry showing the most common genes and DNA. Present in this sample are tens of thousands of distinct CDR3 sequences, approximately 43% of which were seen just once. Approximately 95% of the sample is taken by the ten largest. The sequenced sample was CD8+ T cells from cultured PBMCs, obtained from culture after CMV antigen stimulation. The receptors were gathered from a human donor in good health (CMV status not recorded). Some clones in this sample may be carry-over from other donors' samples.

This rearrangement joins TRBV14 to TRBJ2-7; D is possibly TRBD2 (6 bases). The CDR3 is 17 amino acids. V was trimmed by 3 bases and J by 2 bases, leaving 20 bases between them. Germline CDR1 and CDR2: SGHDN and FVKESK. The chain's CDR3 is CASSHRVLAEQTYEQYF. The CDR3 nucleotides are TGTGCCAGCAGCCACAGGGTTTTAGCGGAGCAGACCTACGAGCAGTACTTC.

V and J are TRBV25-1 and TRBJ1-1; possible D gene TRBD1, 5 bases. The germline CDR1 and CDR2 sequences are MGHDK and SYGVNS. There are 17 residues in the CDR3. Trimming left V 6 bases short and J 3 bases short, with 23 bases between. The CDR3: CASSARETARIDTEAFF. Written as DNA, the CDR3 is TGTGCCAGCAGCGCGCGGGAGACAGCGCGCATAGACACTGAAGCTTTCTTT. Full variable domain (missing parts from reference TRBV25-1 and TRBJ1-1): EADIYQTPRYLVIGTGKKITLECSQTMGHDKMYWYQQDPGMELHLIHYSYGVNSTEKGDLSSESTVSRIRTEHFPLTLESARPSHTSQYLCASSARETARIDTEAFFGQGTRLTVV.

The chain carries TRBV6-1 and TRBJ2-7; possible D gene TRBD2, 5 bases. The germline V and J ends were trimmed by 6 bases and 5 bases, with 14 bases remaining between them. The germline V gene encodes CDR1 MNHNS and CDR2 SASEGT. The CDR3 extends over 13 amino acids. The CDR3 reads CASSALGRDEQYF. The CDR3 DNA reads as TGTGCCAGCAGCGCCCTTGGGAGAGACGAGCAGTACTTC.

In its sample, this clonotype was seen a few times. The chain couples TRBV7-2 to TRBJ2-7; D not certain. This CDR3 has 14 residues. Trimming left V 1 base short and J 2 bases short, with 9 bases between. Germline V gene lookup returns CDR1 SGHTA and CDR2 FQGNSA. This CDR3 reads CASSLVGLAYEQYF. The CDR3 DNA follows: TGTGCCAGCAGCTTAGTCGGGCTCGCCTACGAGCAGTACTTC. Using reference TRBV7-2 and TRBJ2-7 for the parts outside the CDR3, the full variable domain is GAGVSQSPSNKVTEKGKDVELRCDPISGHTALYWYRQSLGQGLEFLIYFQGNSAPDKSGLPSDRFSAERTGGSVSTLTIQRTQQEDSAVYLCASSLVGLAYEQYFGPGTRLTVT.

The rearrangement links TRBV14 to TRBJ1-4, with D uncertain. V lost 0 bases and J 4 bases, leaving 6 bases between the germline ends. The germline V gene encodes CDR1 SGHDN and CDR2 FVKESK. The CDR3 is 14 residues long. The CDR3 loop reads CASSQDENNEKLFF. DNA of the CDR3: TGTGCCAGCAGCCAAGACGAGAATAATGAAAAACTGTTTTTT.

This clonotype was observed a handful of times. This chain links TRBV28 with TRBJ2-3, with D maybe TRBD2 (7 bases). V lost 5 bases and J lost 1, with 16 bases in between. The CDR3 is made up of 16 amino acids. CDR1 and CDR2 (germline): MDHEN, SYDVKM. The CDR3 spells CASSPLGEGGTDTQYF. As DNA, the CDR3 is TGTGCCAGCAGTCCCCTAGGGGAGGGGGGCACAGATACGCAGTATTTT.

The chain combines TRBV6-5 with TRBJ2-4; the match to TRBD1 covers 9 bases. Germline V gene lookup returns CDR1 MNHEY and CDR2 SVGAGI. The CDR3 has 17 amino acids. Trimming took 4 bases from V and 0 from J; bases not matched to a gene: 7. The CDR3, as DNA: TGTGCCAGCAGTTTTCCGGACAGGGGCTTAGCCAAAAACATTCAGTACTTC. Its translation: CASSFPDRGLAKNIQYF.

The chain has TRBV7-3 and TRBJ2-2; TRBD2 aligns across 9 bases. There are 17 residues in the CDR3. The germline V gene has CDR1 SGHTA and CDR2 FQGTGA. V was clipped by 2 bases and J by 4 bases; unmatched bases: 8. The CDR3 here is CASSLGAGGALTGELFF. The CDR3 DNA reads TGTGCCAGCAGCTTAGGGGCGGGAGGGGCTCTCACCGGGGAGCTGTTTTTT.

This clonotype was recorded a few times. The chain combines TRBV10-3 with TRBJ2-1; TRBD1 might be the D (5 bases). The CDR3 covers 14 residues. V lost 5 bases, J lost 12 bases, and 20 bases lay in between. The V gene's germline CDR1 is ENHRY and CDR2 SYGVKD. Here the CDR3 reads CAISYPGTGSSQFF. The CDR3 coding sequence is TGTGCCATCAGTTATCCAGGAACAGGCTCCTCGCAGTTCTTC.